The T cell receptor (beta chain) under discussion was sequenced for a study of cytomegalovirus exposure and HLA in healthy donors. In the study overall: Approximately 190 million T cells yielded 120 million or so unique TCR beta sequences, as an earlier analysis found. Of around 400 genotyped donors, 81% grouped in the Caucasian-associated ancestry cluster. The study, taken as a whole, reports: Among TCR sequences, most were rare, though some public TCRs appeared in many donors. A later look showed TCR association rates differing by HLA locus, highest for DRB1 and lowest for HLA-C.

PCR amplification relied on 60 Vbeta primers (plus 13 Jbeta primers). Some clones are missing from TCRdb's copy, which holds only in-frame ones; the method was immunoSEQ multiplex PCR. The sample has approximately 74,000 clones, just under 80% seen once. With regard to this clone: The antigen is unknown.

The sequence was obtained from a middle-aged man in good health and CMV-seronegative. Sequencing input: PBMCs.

In DNA form, the CDR3 reads TGTGCCAGCAGTGGGGGACAGGTCAGCTCCTACGAGCAGTACTTC. This encodes CASSGGQVSSYEQYF. The chain recombines TRBV6-1 with TRBJ2-7; 8 bases map to TRBD1. Germline CDR1 is MNHNS and CDR2 is SASEGT. The CDR3 has 15 amino acids. V gave up 4 bases and J gave up 0 bases; unmatched junction bases: 5.